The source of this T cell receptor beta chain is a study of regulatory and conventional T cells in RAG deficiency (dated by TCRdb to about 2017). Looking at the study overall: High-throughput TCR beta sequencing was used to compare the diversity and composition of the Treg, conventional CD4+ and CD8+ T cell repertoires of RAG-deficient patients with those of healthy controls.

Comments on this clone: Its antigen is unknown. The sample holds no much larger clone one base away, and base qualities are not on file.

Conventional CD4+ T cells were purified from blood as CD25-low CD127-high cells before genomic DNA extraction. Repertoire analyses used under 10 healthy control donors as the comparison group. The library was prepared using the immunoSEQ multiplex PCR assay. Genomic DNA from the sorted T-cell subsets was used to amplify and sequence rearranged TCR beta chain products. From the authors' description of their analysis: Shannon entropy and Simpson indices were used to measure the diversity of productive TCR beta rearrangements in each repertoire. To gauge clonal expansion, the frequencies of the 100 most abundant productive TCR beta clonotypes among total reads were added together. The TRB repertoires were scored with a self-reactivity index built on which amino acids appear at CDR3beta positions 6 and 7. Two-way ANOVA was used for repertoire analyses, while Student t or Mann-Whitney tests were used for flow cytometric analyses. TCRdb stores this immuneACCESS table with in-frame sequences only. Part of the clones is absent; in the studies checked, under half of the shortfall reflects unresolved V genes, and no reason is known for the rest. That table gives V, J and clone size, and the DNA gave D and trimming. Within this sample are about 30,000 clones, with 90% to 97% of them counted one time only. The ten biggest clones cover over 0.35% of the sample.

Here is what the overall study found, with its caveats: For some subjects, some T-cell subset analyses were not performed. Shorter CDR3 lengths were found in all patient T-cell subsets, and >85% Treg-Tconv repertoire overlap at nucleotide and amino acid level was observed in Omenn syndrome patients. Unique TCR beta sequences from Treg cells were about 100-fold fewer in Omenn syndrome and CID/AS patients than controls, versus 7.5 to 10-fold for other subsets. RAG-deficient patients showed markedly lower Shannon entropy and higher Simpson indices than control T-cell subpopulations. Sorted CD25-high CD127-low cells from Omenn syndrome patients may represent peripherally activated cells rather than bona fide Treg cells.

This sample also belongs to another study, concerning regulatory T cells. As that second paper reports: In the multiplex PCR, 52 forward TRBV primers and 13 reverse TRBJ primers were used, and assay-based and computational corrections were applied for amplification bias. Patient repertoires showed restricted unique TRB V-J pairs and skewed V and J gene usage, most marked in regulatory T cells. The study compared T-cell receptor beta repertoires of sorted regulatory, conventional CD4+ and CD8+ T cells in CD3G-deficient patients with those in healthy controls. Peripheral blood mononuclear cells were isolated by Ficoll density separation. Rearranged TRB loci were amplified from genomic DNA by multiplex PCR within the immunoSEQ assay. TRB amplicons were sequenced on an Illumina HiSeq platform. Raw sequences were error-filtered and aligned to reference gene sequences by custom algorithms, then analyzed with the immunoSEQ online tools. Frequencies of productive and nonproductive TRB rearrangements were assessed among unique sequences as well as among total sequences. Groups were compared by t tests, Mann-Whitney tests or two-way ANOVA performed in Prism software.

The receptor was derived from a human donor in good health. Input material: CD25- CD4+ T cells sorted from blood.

The nucleotide sequence is given as TGTGCCAGTAGTATCCCCCGGGGTAAGCTTGGGGAGCTGTTTTTT. The encoded protein is CASSIPRGKLGELFF. The chain is made from TRBV19 and TRBJ2-2; the best D guess is TRBD2, with 5 bases matching. From cysteine to phenylalanine, the CDR3 is 15 amino acids long. Of all the DNA, just the CDR3 is kept, 45 bases in frame from base 1. According to the germline V gene (reference sequence), CDR1 reads LNHDA and CDR2 reads SQIVND. V drops 3 bases and J drops 8 bases, leaving 16 bases in between.